Below, 8 T cell receptor beta chains from the same sample are listed, as sequenced in a study of tumor-infiltrating lymphocytes in primary liver carcinoma. The investigators made TCR beta cDNA from roughly 0.55 ug total RNA, using a constant-region primer. Slightly modified ARM-PCR, run as three nested multiplex PCR rounds, produced the TCR beta libraries. A C-beta reverse primer and TRBV1-TRBV30 forward primers served in each of the first two PCR rounds, at about 10 cycles apiece. MiXCR was run by TCRdb on the multiplex PCR reads, yielding one entry per CDR3 protein. This table has roughly 190,000 distinct CDR3 sequences, 85% appearing once. Scientists recovered RNA and DNA together from roughly 20-30 mg of unsorted bulk tissue. Sequencing was performed on tumor tissue from primary liver carcinoma. These receptor sequences come from a man between 35 and 55 years old with primary liver carcinoma and hepatitis B virus infection.

The V and J genes are TRBV13 and TRBJ2-3; possibly TRBD2 for D (5 bases). Germline CDR1 PRHDT, CDR2 FYEKMQ (reference sequence). The length of the CDR3 is 15 residues. V was trimmed by 5 bases and J by 1 base, leaving 13 bases between them. The CDR3, as DNA: TGTGCCAGCAGCCCTGGGAGAGAGGGCACAGATACGCAGTATTTT. This encodes CASSPGREGTDTQYF. The whole variable domain, filled in from reference TRBV13 and TRBJ2-3, reads AAGVIQSPRHLIKEKRETATLKCYPIPRHDTVYWYQQGPGQDPQFLISFYEKMQSDKGSIPDRFSAQQFSDYHSELNMSSLELGDSALYFCASSPGREGTDTQYFGPGTRLTVL.

Only one count was recorded for this clonotype. V and J are TRBV11-2 and TRBJ2-7; D is ambiguous. Germline V gene lookup returns CDR1 SGHAT and CDR2 FQNNGV. The CDR3 covers 15 residues. V was shortened by 1 base and J by 7 bases, with 17 bases between the two germline ends. DNA of the CDR3: TGTGCCAGCAGCTTAGCGGGCGAGAGTTACGAGGAGCAGTACTTC. Its protein product is CASSLAGESYEEQYF.

On this clonotype: One base away lies a much larger clone, so this may be a sequencing read error. A read error is likely, as this CDR3 ends without the conserved phenylalanine or tryptophan. This chain links TRBV5-1 with TRBJ2-3; the D gene is possibly TRBD1 (8 bases). Germline loops: CDR1 SGHRS, CDR2 YFSETQ. The CDR3 consists of 15 residues. With 7 bases removed from V and 0 bases from J, the gap between germline ends came to 15 bases. DNA for the CDR3: TGCGCCAGCGACAGGGGCGGGGGAAGCACAGATACGCAGTATTAT. It specifies CASDRGGGSTDTQYY.

With respect to this clonotype: One junction end disagrees with the germline gene, perhaps due to a read error. The chain has TRBV4-2 and TRBJ1-2; perhaps TRBD1 as D (6 bases). This CDR3 comprises 15 residues. Germline V lookup: CDR1 LGHNA, CDR2 YNFKEQ. In DNA, the CDR3 is TGTGCCGGCAGCCCGAGGGGGGATCTCAAGGATGGCTACACCTTC. It is translated as CAGSPRGDLKDGYTF.

Turning to this clonotype: Its ends do not fully match the called genes, so a read error is possible. The chain couples TRBV6-5 to TRBJ2-6; a weak D match, TRBD1 (5 bases). CDR1 is MNHEY, CDR2 SVGAGI, per germline. The CDR3 has 16 residues. The CDR3 coding sequence is TGTGACAGCAGTTACTCATGGGGCTCTGAGGCCAACGTCCTGACTTTC. This sequence encodes CDSSYSWGSEANVLTF.

The chain has TRBV29-1 and TRBJ2-3, with D possibly matching TRBD1 (5 bases). The V and J ends lost 7 bases and 9 bases respectively, with 14 bases between them. The CDR3 covers 11 residues. CDR1 is SQVTM and CDR2 is ANQGSEA in the germline V gene. The chain's CDR3 is CSGSQGSTQYF. The CDR3 DNA sequence: TGCAGCGGATCCCAGGGTTCCACGCAGTATTTT.

As regards this clonotype: At one end the junction does not follow the germline gene, possibly because of a read error. The chain is built from TRBV11-1 and TRBJ2-5; 10 bases line up with TRBD1. The DNA end is more similar to TRBJ2-1, so the J call may be wrong. CDR3 length equals 16 residues. CDR1 is SGHAT, CDR2 FQDESV, per germline (reference sequence). The CDR3, as DNA: TGTGTCAGCAGCCAAGGACAGGGGGTAATTCAAGAGACTCAGTTCTTC. Its protein is CVSSQGQGVIQETQFF.

This clonotype occurred a few times. Germline and junction disagree at one end, which may indicate a read error. The chain recombines TRBV4-2 with TRBJ2-7; the D gene is possibly TRBD2 (6 bases). This CDR3 spans 17 amino acids. CDR1 and CDR2 from the germline V gene are LGHNA and YNFKEQ. DNA for the CDR3: TGTGCTAGCAGCCAAGGTCTCGCTATCGGGAGAACTTACGAGCAGTACTTC. This codes for CASSQGLAIGRTYEQYF.